This TCR beta chain was profiled in a study of T cell responses to AZD1222 COVID-19 vaccine. Study-wide points: Only 5 or 6 AZD1222 recipients were seropositive at baseline. Clonal diversity was possibly underestimated, and the donors were mostly white British, with more females. Sampling that yielded the repertoires occurred only after the peak T cell response.

The CDR3 sequence is 18 residues long. The germline V gene has CDR1 SGHRS and CDR2 YFSETQ. V was trimmed by 1 base and J by 0 bases, leaving 17 bases between them. With regard to this clone: Antigen unknown.

Here immunoSEQ multiplex PCR was the method, and the copy in TCRdb shows in-frame clones only, minus some. The sample yields some 120,000 clones, roughly nine tenths seen once. The sequence was collected from an adult who received the AZD1222 COVID-19 vaccine. The V gene is TRBV5-1, the J gene TRBJ2-1; D unresolved. Source: peripheral blood, taken 28 days after the second AZD1222 dose. CDR3 sequence reads: CASSLSALGRSSYNEQFF. In DNA form, the CDR3 reads TGCGCCAGCAGCTTGTCAGCTTTGGGTCGGAGCTCCTACAATGAGCAGTTCTTC.